This T cell receptor beta chain was sequenced during a study of cytomegalovirus exposure and HLA in healthy donors. Study observations and caveats: Associated with cytomegalovirus, according to the listing, were 150 to 200 TCR beta chains. Near-uniform donor sequencing depth was presumed by presence/absence analyses.

Turning to this clone: The antigen remains undetermined.

The PCR made use of 60 Vbeta and 13 Jbeta primers. This table comes from immunoSEQ multiplex PCR, and its TCRdb copy is limited to in-frame clones, with some not included. The sample has more than 150,000 clones, more than 70% seen once. Sequenced sample: PBMCs. This TCR derives from a girl aged 10 to 17 in good health and CMV-seropositive.

CDR3 bases: TGTGCCAGCAGCTTAGAGTTTGGGGCGTTGGAGACCCAGTACTTC. This codes for CASSLEFGALETQYF. The chain employs TRBV11-3 and TRBJ2-5; TRBD1 might be the D (5 bases). The germline V and J ends were trimmed by 0 bases and 5 bases, with 13 bases remaining between them. The germline V gene encodes CDR1 SGHNT and CDR2 YENEEA. The CDR3 runs to 15 residues. The whole variable domain, filled in from reference TRBV11-3 and TRBJ2-5, reads EAGVVQSPRYKIIEKKQPVAFWCNPISGHNTLYWYLQNLGQGPELLIRYENEEAVDDSQLPKDRFSAERLKGVDSTLKIQPAELGDSAVYLCASSLEFGALETQYFGPGTRLLVL.